This T cell receptor beta chain came from a study of blood T cell repertoires in COVID-19. Study-level information: Nucleic acid was either cDNA or gDNA, and it came from T cells, B-cell-depleted T cells, or PBMCs.

The repertoire was sequenced with immunoSEQ multiplex PCR; TCRdb's copy has only in-frame clones and lacks some. The sample records about 240,000 clones, roughly 80% being singletons. In the case of this clone: Other DNA variants within this sample encode the same CDR3.

CDR3 size: 16 residues. Germline CDR1 reads ENHRY; CDR2 reads SYGVKD. V gave up 0 bases and J gave up 1 base; unmatched junction bases: 2. This clonotype originated in an elderly woman with acute or convalescent COVID-19. This chain connects TRBV10-3 to TRBJ1-5; 8 bases match TRBD1. Sequencing was performed on peripheral blood. The CDR3 loop reads CAISESRTGSNQPQHF. The CDR3 region has the DNA TGTGCCATCAGTGAGTCAAGGACAGGGAGCAATCAGCCCCAGCATTTT.